The 15 T cell receptor beta chains in this list originate from one sample, sequenced in a study of blood T cell repertoires in COVID-19. Assay used: immunoSEQ multiplex PCR; TCRdb lists only in-frame clones, some missing. Of 200,000 to 250,000 clones listed, roughly 90% are singletons. The sample taken for sequencing was PBMCs or T cells enriched from blood (not recorded which). Every receptor here comes from a young woman who had recovered from COVID-19.

V gene TRBV7-2 combines with J gene TRBJ1-1; 7 bases align to TRBD1. CDR1 and CDR2 from the germline V gene are SGHTA and FQGNSA. After removal of 5 bases from V and 5 bases from J, the junction contained 5 bases not matched to a gene. This CDR3 region has 13 residues. In DNA form, the CDR3 reads TGTGCCAGCAGCGCGACAGGGAAGACTGAAGCTTTCTTT. Translated: CASSATGKTEAFF.

The chain couples TRBV11-2 to TRBJ1-1; D perhaps matches TRBD1 (5 bases). The V gene's germline CDR1 is SGHAT and CDR2 FQNNGV. The V end lost 0 bases, the J end lost 8 bases, and 10 bases lay between the germline ends. This CDR3 contains 13 residues. The CDR3, as DNA: TGTGCCAGCAGCTTAGACAGGGAAGCGGAAGCTTTCTTT. It is translated as CASSLDREAEAFF.

This rearrangement joins TRBV5-4 to TRBJ1-2; perhaps TRBD1 as D (5 bases). Trimming cost V 4 bases and J 7 bases, with 14 bases left between them. This CDR3 comprises 13 residues. The germline V gene has CDR1 SGHNT and CDR2 YYREEE (reference sequence). CDR3 DNA sequence: TGTGCCAGCAGCCGCGGCGGGGGGGGTGGCTACACCTTC. Protein product: CASSRGGGGGYTF.

The gene calls are TRBV10-3 and TRBJ1-1; 8 positions match TRBD1. CDR1 is ENHRY and CDR2 is SYGVKD in the germline V gene. CDR3 length: 13 amino acids. Unmatched junction bases numbered 9, after V lost 10 bases and J lost 5 bases. The CDR3 DNA sequence: TGTGCCACCGCCCCAGGGGGCGAAACTGAAGCTTTCTTT. Translation: CATAPGGETEAFF.

This chain links TRBV11-2 with TRBJ2-7; 8 bases align to TRBD1. V lost 1 base to trimming and J lost 6 bases; unmatched junction nucleotides: 8. CDR1 is SGHAT, CDR2 FQNNGV, per germline. This CDR3 has 15 amino acids. This chain's CDR3 is CASSLVARGLREQYF. Here the CDR3 DNA reads TGTGCCAGCAGCTTAGTGGCCAGGGGGCTCCGCGAGCAGTACTTC.

V is TRBV6-8 and J is TRBJ2-3; TRBD2 agrees at 15 bases. This CDR3 is 17 amino acids long. Trimming removed 5 bases from V and 6 bases from J; junction bases left unmatched: 9. Germline lookup yields CDR1 MNHGY and CDR2 SAAAGT. The CDR3 nucleotides are TGTGCCAGCAGTCGGACTAGCGGGGGGGCAGAGGCTGATACGCAGTATTTT. Amino acid sequence: CASSRTSGGAEADTQYF.

The chain's CDR3 is CASSPAGTGSTGELFF. DNA for the CDR3: TGTGCCAGCAGCCCAGCCGGGACAGGGTCGACCGGGGAGCTGTTTTTT. The chain uses TRBV7-6 and TRBJ2-2; 9 bases fit TRBD1. This CDR3 is 16 amino acids long. Germline CDR1 SGHVS, CDR2 FNYEAQ. V was clipped by 5 bases and J by 5 bases; unmatched bases: 9.

This clone was found once. The chain uses TRBV7-3 and TRBJ1-6, with D possibly matching TRBD1 (6 bases). Trimming pared 6 bases from V and 4 bases from J, leaving 13 bases between. The CDR3 is 15 amino acids. The germline CDR1 and CDR2 sequences are SGHTA and FQGTGA. CDR3 protein: CASSPDSRYNSPLHF. Written as DNA, the CDR3 is TGTGCCAGCAGTCCGGACAGTCGGTATAATTCACCCCTCCACTTT.

Remarks on this clone: The sample has other DNA sequences that encode this CDR3 too. The chain joins TRBV14 to TRBJ2-1, with 11 nucleotides matching TRBD2. The germline CDR1 and CDR2 sequences are SGHDN and FVKESK. The CDR3 extends over 15 amino acids. V dropped 2 bases and J dropped 3; count of bases not matched to a gene: 0. The CDR3, as DNA: TGTGCCAGCAGCCAAACTAGCGGGGGCTACAATGAGCAGTTCTTC. Translating gives CASSQTSGGYNEQFF.

The chain has TRBV27 and TRBJ2-3; the D gene is possibly TRBD2 (6 bases). V lost 3 bases and J 10 bases, leaving 17 bases between the germline ends. CDR1 is MNHEY, CDR2 SMNVEV, per germline (reference sequence). The length of the CDR3 is 14 residues. The CDR3 coding sequence is TGTGCCAGCAGTTTTCCCGGGGTAGTAGCGGCGCAGTATTTT. It translates to CASSFPGVVAAQYF.

This rearrangement joins TRBV2 to TRBJ2-3, with 14 bases aligning to TRBD2. From germline, CDR1 is SNHLY and CDR2 FYNNEI. CDR3 length: 16 amino acids. V shed 8 bases and J 8 bases; nucleotides not matched to a gene: 12. The CDR3 bases are TGTGCCAGCCTACCCCAATCGACTAGCGGGGGGGTTACGCAGTATTTT. It yields the protein CASLPQSTSGGVTQYF.

The chain has TRBV27 and TRBJ1-6, with TRBD1 as a possible D gene (5 bases). The length of the CDR3 is 16 residues. Trimming took off 5 bases at V and 8 bases at J, with 19 bases between the two ends. Germline-derived CDR1 and CDR2 are MNHEY and SMNVEV (reference sequence). DNA of the CDR3: TGTGCCAGCAGTCCCATAACGACAGCTTTCTATTCACCCCTCCACTTT. This sequence encodes CASSPITTAFYSPLHF.

The chain is built from TRBV5-4 and TRBJ2-3; D unclear. V shed 3 bases and J shed 0 bases, with 14 bases lying between them. The germline CDR1 and CDR2 sequences are SGHNT and YYREEE (reference sequence). This CDR3 region has 16 residues. The CDR3 region is CASSSSRRASTDTQYF. The CDR3 nucleotides read TGTGCCAGCAGCTCGTCTCGTCGAGCTAGCACAGATACGCAGTATTTT.

This chain connects TRBV6-2 or TRBV6-3 to TRBJ2-7; 8 bases line up with TRBD1. The CDR3 loop spans 14 amino acids. CDR1 MNHEY and CDR2 SVGEGT come from the germline V gene. V dropped 6 bases and J dropped 3; count of bases not matched to a gene: 7. CDR3 amino acids: CASSSDRGGYEQYF. In nucleotides, the CDR3 is TGTGCCAGCAGCTCCGACAGGGGAGGCTACGAGCAGTACTTC.

The rearrangement links TRBV6-5 to TRBJ2-7, with 10 nucleotides matching TRBD1. The V and J ends lost 7 bases and 3 bases, in that order; junction bases with no gene match: 9. Per the germline V gene, CDR1 is MNHEY and CDR2 is SVGAGI. The length of the CDR3 is 15 residues. The CDR3 bases are TGTGCCAGCATCCGACAGGGGGCGAGAAACTACGAGCAGTACTTC. This translates into CASIRQGARNYEQYF.